The clone carrying this TCR beta chain was picked up a small number of times. During its preparation, the TCRbeta library received unique molecular identifiers. Via MiXCR, TCRdb re-called the PCR reads, giving one row per CDR3 protein. This table holds 95,000 to 150,000 distinct CDR3 sequences, roughly 24% found once. CDR3 length: 13 residues. V was clipped by 6 bases and J by 6 bases; unmatched bases: 7. The germline gives CDR1 WNHNN, CDR2 SYGVQD (reference sequence). The data derive from a study of T-cell reconstitution after alpha-beta-depleted transplantation in children. This chain links TRBV10-1 with TRBJ1-2; TRBD1 matches at 7 bases. The TCR was taken from a male patient aged 2-10 years who had a stem cell transplant for chronic granulomatous disease, so the T cells may come from the graft donor. Sequenced here: PBMCs, mostly from graft donor cells, sampled 180 days after TCRalphabeta/CD19-depleted stem cell transplant. DNA of the CDR3: TGCGCCAGCAGACAGGGGTCCAGTAATGGCTACACCTTC. Amino acid sequence: CASRQGSSNGYTF.